This T cell receptor (beta chain) was sequenced during a study of T cell responses to AZD1222 COVID-19 vaccine (dated by TCRdb to about 2021). Broadly, across the study: TCR sequencing was performed for approximately 240 trial participants, of whom some 200 were given two doses of AZD1222 and roughly 25 were given two doses of MenACWY control vaccine. Enrollment into the trials was organized by age into subgroups of 18-55, 56-69 and 70-plus years, and those subgroups contained roughly 150, 30 and 60 TCR-sequenced participants, respectively.

Of note for this clone: Its antigen is still unknown. Base qualities are not provided; no much larger clone lies one nucleotide away.

The CDR3 regions of human TCRbeta chains were analyzed by immunosequencing. The published analysis was carried out like this. TCRs in the repertoires were matched against a reference library of SARS-CoV-2-specific TCRs that had been generated with the MIRA antigen-specificity platform. Breadth was defined as the fraction of unique TCRs that were SARS-CoV-2-associated, and depth was defined as the fraction of total T cells that were SARS-CoV-2-associated. Using the MIRA data, each spike-specific TCR was mapped to the spike region that the TCR reacts to and placed in a CD4 or CD8 class. Log10-transformed breadth and depth values were compared by one-way ANOVA with Sidak's multiple comparisons tests. TCRdb re-hosts the immuneACCESS table, in-frame sequences only. Its copies lack some clones; in the studies checked, an unresolved V gene accounts for under half of them, and the cause for the rest is not known. For V, J and clone size, that table is used; D and trimming come from the DNA. For this sample the table gives about 69,000 clones, of which around 78% were detected only once. Around 27% of the sample lies in the top ten.

Measured from the cysteine to the phenylalanine, the CDR3 is 15 residues long. Solely the CDR3 DNA is kept, with 45 bases framed from the first base. Compared with germline, V lacks 5 bases and J lacks 8 bases; bases without a gene match: 12. Per the germline V gene (reference sequence), LGHDT is the CDR1 and YNNKEL is the CDR2. Study-level results and caveats: Because no day 14 peak-response samples were available, repertoires were characterized only after the peak T cell response. Epitopes outside the regions mutated in the B.1.351 and B.1.1.7 variants were reportedly recognized by nearly half of the unique spike-specific TCRs. Participants were mostly white British, with more females than males. The authors suggested clonal diversity may have been underestimated. A significant rise in spike-specific TCR breadth and depth was observed after two AZD1222 doses relative to day 0 and relative to MenACWY recipients. The 56-69-year group was small, and its depth increase did not reach significance, likely because of low power. Only a handful of AZD1222 recipients were SARS-CoV-2 seropositive at baseline, limiting conclusions about previously exposed vaccinees. Vaccine-associated CD4 TCRs spanned the whole spike protein, with dominant responses in regions 160-218 and 743-854.

The sample's time point label, decoded: about 28 days (+/-7) after the second vaccine dose. AZD1222 recipients whose second dose came at about 4 weeks and those whose second dose came at about 12 weeks were combined into one group, since spike-specific TCR depth and breadth did not differ between the two schedules. Vaccinee samples were obtained from the UK trials COV001 and COV002, which included a single-blind randomized controlled phase 2/3 trial of AZD1222 (ChAdOx1 nCoV-19) in healthy adults. Trial participant PBMC samples were collected at day 0 and day 28 after the second dose for TCRbeta chain sequencing.

This clonotype originated in an adult who received the AZD1222 COVID-19 vaccine. The specimen was peripheral blood, collected 28 days after the second AZD1222 dose. The sequence joins TRBV3-1 (or the pseudogene TRBV3-2) to TRBJ1-2, and 9 junctional nucleotides match TRBD1. DNA sequence: TGTGCCAGCAGCTCACGGGACAGGGTAACCTTGGGCTACACCTTC. This encodes CASSSRDRVTLGYTF.